These 15 T cell receptor beta chains originate from one sample sequenced in a study of blood T cells in healthy people across ages. Primed by a sample-barcoded 5' primer and a J-beta primer mix, a second PCR proceeded for roughly 6 to 12 cycles. Using its own MiXCR run on the 5' RACE reads, TCRdb lists one record per CDR3 protein. The repertoire consists of under 2 million distinct CDR3 sequences, with about 32% occurring once and the leading ten covering about 10%. Sequencing input: blood. All receptors come from a woman aged 30 to 39 in good health.

This clonotype has a handful of counts. The V call is TRBV4-1, the J call TRBJ2-5; D is unresolved. The J call may be incorrect, as the DNA end agrees better with TRBJ2-7. The CDR3 covers 15 residues. Looked up from germline, CDR1 is MGHRA and CDR2 is YSYEKL. The CDR3 DNA follows: TGCGCCAGCAGCCAAGCGCAAAGAACGACCTACGAGCAGTACTTC. Residues: CASSQAQRTTYEQYF.

This clonotype was counted between two and nine times. This chain connects TRBV5-1 to TRBJ1-5; D is uncertain. From germline, CDR1 is SGHRS and CDR2 YFSETQ. The CDR3 spans 16 residues. The ends were cut back, 0 bases at V and 7 bases at J, with 17 bases in the middle. The CDR3 sequence: CASSLVFRQADQPQHF. In DNA form, the CDR3 reads TGCGCCAGCAGCTTGGTTTTTCGACAAGCCGACCAGCCCCAGCATTTT.

The chain carries TRBV7-2 and TRBJ2-7, with D perhaps matching TRBD1 or TRBD2 (6 bases each). Between the trimmed V and J ends, which lost 5 bases and 3 bases, there was a span of 11 bases. CDR1 and CDR2 from the germline V gene are SGHTA and FQGNSA. There are 13 residues in the CDR3. The CDR3 nucleotides are TGTGCCAGCAGCAGGGGGGCGGGCTACGAGCAGTACTTC. Protein: CASSRGAGYEQYF.

V usage is TRBV19 and J usage is TRBJ2-1; D may be TRBD1 or TRBD2 (6 bases each). Germline V gene lookup returns CDR1 LNHDA and CDR2 SQIVND (reference sequence). Trimming took 5 bases from V and 4 from J, leaving 12 bases between them. There are 14 residues in the CDR3. The CDR3 protein is CASSYRGPYNEQFF. In nucleotides, the CDR3 is TGTGCCAGTAGTTACCGGGGGCCTTACAATGAGCAGTTCTTC.

The chain uses TRBV5-1 and TRBJ1-2, with D unresolved. The V end was cut by 1 base, the J end by 4 bases, with 8 bases between. The CDR3 is made up of 13 amino acids. CDR1 and CDR2 (germline): SGHRS, YFSETQ. In nucleotides, the CDR3 is TGCGCCAGCAGCTTGACAGTTAGCTATGGCTACACCTTC. Protein product: CASSLTVSYGYTF. Full variable domain (missing parts from reference TRBV5-1 and TRBJ1-2): KAGVTQTPRYLIKTRGQQVTLSCSPISGHRSVSWYQQTPGQGLQFLFEYFSETQRNKGNFPGRFSGRQFSNSRSEMNVSTLELGDSALYLCASSLTVSYGYTFGSGTRLTVV.

The genes are TRBV12-3 or TRBV12-4 and TRBJ2-2, with D unresolved. V gave up 3 bases and J gave up 5 bases, with 10 bases separating them. The CDR3 spans 14 residues. The CDR3 coding sequence is TGTGCCAGCAGTTTCTTCGGCGGTACCGGGGAGCTGTTTTTT. It specifies CASSFFGGTGELFF.

This clonotype was recorded a few times. CDR3 nucleotide sequence: TGTGCCAGCAGCCAAGATCTAGTAGTCGGTCAGCCCCAGCATTTT. Protein sequence: CASSQDLVVGQPQHF. This chain connects TRBV4-2 to TRBJ1-5; D unresolved. The germline V gene has CDR1 LGHNA and CDR2 YNFKEQ. The germline V and J ends were trimmed by 0 bases and 6 bases, with 12 bases remaining between them. There are 15 residues in the CDR3.

The gene calls are TRBV6-5 and TRBJ2-1, with D tentatively TRBD1 (9 bases). The V end lost 4 bases, the J end lost 7 bases, and 23 bases lay between the germline ends. The CDR3 runs to 17 residues. The germline gives CDR1 MNHEY, CDR2 SVGAGI. CDR3 coding DNA: TGTGCCAGCAGTTTAACGACAGGGGGGCGGGGGGAGAATGAGCAGTTCTTC. Its translation: CASSLTTGGRGENEQFF.

The J gene is TRBJ2-6, the V gene TRBV2, with D possibly matching TRBD2 (5 bases). Germline loops: CDR1 SNHLY, CDR2 FYNNEI. This CDR3 region has 17 residues. The V and J ends lost 7 bases and 0 bases respectively, with 16 bases between them. The CDR3 DNA reads TGTGCCAGCACTCAAGAACTGCGGGTCTCTGGGGCCAACGTCCTGACTTTC. Encoded protein: CASTQELRVSGANVLTF.

This clonotype was detected only a few times. This chain links TRBV14 with TRBJ2-6, with D tentatively TRBD2 (5 bases). CDR1 is SGHDN and CDR2 is FVKESK in the germline V gene. The CDR3 has 15 residues. V was cut by 4 bases and J by 2 bases, with 9 bases left in between. The CDR3 DNA reads TGTGCCAGCAGCCGGGTGGGAGCTGGGGCCAACGTCCTGACTTTC. It yields the protein CASSRVGAGANVLTF.

This chain links TRBV6-6 with TRBJ2-7; D might be TRBD1 or TRBD2, each matching 5 bases. This CDR3 has 13 residues. Germline assignment: CDR1 MNHNY and CDR2 SVGAGI (reference sequence). Trimming removed 8 bases from V and 2 bases from J, with 13 bases in between. The CDR3 nucleotides are TGTGCCAGCGGATGGGACGGAGCCTACGAGCAGTACTTC. Translation gives CASGWDGAYEQYF.

This clonotype was observed a few times. This chain connects TRBV5-1 to TRBJ1-6; D is ambiguous. Trimming shortened V by 0 bases and J by 7 bases, and 11 bases separated the two germline ends. The CDR3 contains 15 residues. Germline CDR1 reads SGHRS; CDR2 reads YFSETQ. CDR3 nucleotide sequence: TGCGCCAGCAGCTTGGGAGCCACCGTGAATTCACCCCTCCACTTT. Amino acids: CASSLGATVNSPLHF.

The chain combines TRBV12-3 or TRBV12-4 with TRBJ2-1; either TRBD1 or TRBD2 may fit D (5 bases each). The CDR3 has 11 amino acids. With 6 bases removed from V and 11 bases from J, the gap between germline ends came to 11 bases. CDR3 loop: CASRKGTQQFF. CDR3 sequence (DNA): TGTGCCAGCAGAAAAGGGACCCAGCAGTTCTTC.

The chain carries TRBV2 and TRBJ2-3; 9 bases fit TRBD2. The CDR3 has 14 amino acids. The J segment lost 2 bases and the V segment lost 9 bases, leaving 6 bases of the junction unmatched. Germline CDR1 SNHLY, CDR2 FYNNEI. The CDR3 here is CASLSGRPTDTQYF. The CDR3 DNA sequence: TGTGCCAGTCTTAGCGGGAGACCCACAGATACGCAGTATTTT.

The chain couples TRBV2 to TRBJ2-5; perhaps TRBD2 as D (5 bases). The tail of the sequence fits TRBJ2-7 better, so the J call may be wrong. CDR3 length equals 13 residues. Germline lookup yields CDR1 SNHLY and CDR2 FYNNEI. For the CDR3, the DNA is TGTGCCAGCAATCAGCGGCGGTCCTACGAGCAGTACTTC. Protein sequence: CASNQRRSYEQYF.